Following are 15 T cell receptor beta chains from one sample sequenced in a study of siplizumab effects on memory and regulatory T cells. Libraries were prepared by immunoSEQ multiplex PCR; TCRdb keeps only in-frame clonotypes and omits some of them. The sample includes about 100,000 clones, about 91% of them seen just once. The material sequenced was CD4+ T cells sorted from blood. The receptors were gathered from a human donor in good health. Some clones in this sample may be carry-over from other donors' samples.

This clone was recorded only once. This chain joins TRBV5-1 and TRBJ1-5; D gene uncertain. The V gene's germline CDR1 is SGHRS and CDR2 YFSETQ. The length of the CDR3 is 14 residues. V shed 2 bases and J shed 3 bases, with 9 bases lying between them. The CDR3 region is CASSFNGINQPQHF. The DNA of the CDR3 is TGCGCCAGCAGCTTTAACGGAATCAATCAGCCCCAGCATTTT.

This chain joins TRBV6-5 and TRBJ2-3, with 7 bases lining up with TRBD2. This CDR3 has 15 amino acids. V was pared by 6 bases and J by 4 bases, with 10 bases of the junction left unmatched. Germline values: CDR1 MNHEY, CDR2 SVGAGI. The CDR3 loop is CASRLAGVRADTQYF. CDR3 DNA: TGTGCCAGCAGACTCGCGGGAGTCAGGGCAGATACGCAGTATTTT.

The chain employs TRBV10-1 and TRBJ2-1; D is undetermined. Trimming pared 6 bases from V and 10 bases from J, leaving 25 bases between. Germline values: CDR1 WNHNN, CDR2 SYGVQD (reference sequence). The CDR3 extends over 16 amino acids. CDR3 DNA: TGCGCCAGCAGCGGGCTCGGGTCTCGGGCGTCCGGGGAGCAGTTCTTC. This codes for CASSGLGSRASGEQFF.

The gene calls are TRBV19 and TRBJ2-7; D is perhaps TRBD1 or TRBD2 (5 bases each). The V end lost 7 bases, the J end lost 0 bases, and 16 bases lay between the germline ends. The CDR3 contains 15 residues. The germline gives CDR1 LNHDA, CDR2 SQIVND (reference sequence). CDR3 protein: CASTPGTPYSYEQYF. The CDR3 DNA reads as TGTGCCAGTACTCCGGGGACCCCTTACTCCTACGAGCAGTACTTC.

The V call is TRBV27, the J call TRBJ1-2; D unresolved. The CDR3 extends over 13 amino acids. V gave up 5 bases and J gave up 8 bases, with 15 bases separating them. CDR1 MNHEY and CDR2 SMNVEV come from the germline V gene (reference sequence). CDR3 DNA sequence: TGTGCCAGCAGTCCATACCCAGAGGGCGGCTACACCTTC. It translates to CASSPYPEGGYTF.

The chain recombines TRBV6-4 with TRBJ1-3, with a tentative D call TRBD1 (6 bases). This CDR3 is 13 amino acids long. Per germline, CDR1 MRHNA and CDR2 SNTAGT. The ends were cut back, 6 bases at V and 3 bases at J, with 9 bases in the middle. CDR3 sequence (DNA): TGTGCCAGCAGCGCGGACAGTGGAAACACCATATATTTT. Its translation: CASSADSGNTIYF.

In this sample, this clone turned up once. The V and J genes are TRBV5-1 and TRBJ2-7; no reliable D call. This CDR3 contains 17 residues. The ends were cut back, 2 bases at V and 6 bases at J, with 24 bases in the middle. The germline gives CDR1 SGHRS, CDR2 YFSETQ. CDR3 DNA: TGCGCCAGCAGCTTAAAGAGCTTCACAATTTTCTCTGGCGAGCAGTACTTC. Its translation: CASSLKSFTIFSGEQYF.

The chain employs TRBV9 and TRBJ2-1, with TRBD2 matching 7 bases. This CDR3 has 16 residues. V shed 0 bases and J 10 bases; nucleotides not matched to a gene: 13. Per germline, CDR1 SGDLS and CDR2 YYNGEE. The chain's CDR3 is CASSVDAAGVLREQFF. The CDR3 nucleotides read TGTGCCAGCAGCGTAGATGCGGCGGGGGTTTTACGGGAGCAGTTCTTC.

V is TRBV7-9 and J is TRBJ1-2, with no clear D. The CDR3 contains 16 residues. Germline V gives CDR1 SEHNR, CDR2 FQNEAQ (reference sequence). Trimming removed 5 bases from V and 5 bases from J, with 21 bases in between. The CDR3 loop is CASSPGGDQRVYGYTF. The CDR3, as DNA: TGTGCCAGCAGCCCGGGTGGGGATCAGAGGGTTTATGGCTACACCTTC.

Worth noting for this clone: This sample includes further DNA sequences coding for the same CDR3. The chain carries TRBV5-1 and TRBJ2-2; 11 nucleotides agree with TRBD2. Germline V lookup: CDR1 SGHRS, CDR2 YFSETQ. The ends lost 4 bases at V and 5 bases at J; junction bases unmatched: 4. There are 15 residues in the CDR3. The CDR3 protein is CASSPGTSGTGELFF. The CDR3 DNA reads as TGCGCCAGCAGCCCGGGGACTAGCGGAACCGGGGAGCTGTTTTTT.

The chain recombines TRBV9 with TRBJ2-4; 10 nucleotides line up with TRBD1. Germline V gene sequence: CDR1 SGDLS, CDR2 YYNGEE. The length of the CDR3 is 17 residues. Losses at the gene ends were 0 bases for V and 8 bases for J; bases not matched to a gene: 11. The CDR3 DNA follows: TGTGCCAGCAGCGTAGGGATGGGGGACAGGGGTGGATACATTCAGTACTTC. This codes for CASSVGMGDRGGYIQYF.

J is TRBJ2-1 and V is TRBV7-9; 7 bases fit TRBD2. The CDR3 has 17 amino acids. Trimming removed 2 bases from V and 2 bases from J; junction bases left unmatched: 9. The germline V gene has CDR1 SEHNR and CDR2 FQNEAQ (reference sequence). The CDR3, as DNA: TGTGCCAGCAGCTTAATCCGAGCTAGCGGAACCTACAATGAGCAGTTCTTC. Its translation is CASSLIRASGTYNEQFF.

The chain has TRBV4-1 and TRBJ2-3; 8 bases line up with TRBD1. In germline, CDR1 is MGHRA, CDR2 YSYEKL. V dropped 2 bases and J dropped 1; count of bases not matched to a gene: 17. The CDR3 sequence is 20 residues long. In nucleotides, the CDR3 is TGCGCCAGCAGCCAACCCACGGTAGGGGCAGGGGGCTTCGGCACAGATACGCAGTATTTT. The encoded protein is CASSQPTVGAGGFGTDTQYF.

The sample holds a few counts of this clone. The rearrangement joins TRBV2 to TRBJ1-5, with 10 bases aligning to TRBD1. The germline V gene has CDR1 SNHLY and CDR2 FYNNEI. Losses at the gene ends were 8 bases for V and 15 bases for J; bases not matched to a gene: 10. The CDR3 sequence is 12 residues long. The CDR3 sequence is CASGNPGQGRHF. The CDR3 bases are TGTGCCAGCGGGAATCCGGGACAGGGGCGGCATTTT.

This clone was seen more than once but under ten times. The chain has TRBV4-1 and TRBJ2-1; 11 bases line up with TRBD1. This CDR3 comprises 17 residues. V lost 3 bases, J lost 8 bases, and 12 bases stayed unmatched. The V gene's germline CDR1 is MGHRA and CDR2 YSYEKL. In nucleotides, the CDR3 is TGCGCCAGCAGCCACCGCCCCGGACAGGGGGCAAAAGATGAGCAGTTCTTC. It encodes CASSHRPGQGAKDEQFF.